What follows are 17 T cell receptor beta chains derived from one specimen sequenced in a study of identical twins. TCRdb called the 5' RACE reads again in MiXCR, with one record for every CDR3 protein. Of over 550,000 distinct CDR3 sequences listed, 7% to 7.5% were seen once; the top ten hold 1.6%. The sample was also linked to a second study, of yellow fever vaccine responses in identical twins.

The sequenced sample consisted of PBMCs. Every receptor here comes from a woman aged 18-29 years in good health.

The chain combines TRBV10-3 with TRBJ2-1, with D unclear. The V and J ends lost 3 bases and 7 bases respectively, with 16 bases between them. The CDR3 extends over 15 amino acids. The germline V gene encodes CDR1 ENHRY and CDR2 SYGVKD. CDR3 protein: CAISEGRALGNEQFF. CDR3 bases: TGTGCCATCAGTGAAGGTAGGGCCCTGGGGAATGAGCAGTTCTTC.

V is TRBV7-8 and J is TRBJ2-7; 8 bases match TRBD2. The CDR3 has 15 residues. The V gene end was trimmed by 5 bases and the J gene end by 3 bases; junction bases not matched to a gene: 9. Germline V gives CDR1 SGHVS, CDR2 FQNEAQ. This CDR3 is CASSSGRGGFYEQYV. CDR3 bases: TGTGCCAGCAGCAGCGGGAGAGGAGGTTTCTACGAGCAGTACGTC.

V and J are TRBV5-1 and TRBJ1-6; possibly TRBD1 for D (6 bases). CDR3 length equals 13 residues. In germline, CDR1 is SGHRS, CDR2 YFSETQ. V lost 4 bases and J lost 5, with 7 bases in between. The CDR3 sequence: CASSAGDNSPLHF. The CDR3 nucleotides are TGCGCCAGCAGCGCAGGGGATAATTCACCCCTCCACTTT.

This clonotype was seen many times. CDR3 sequence: CASEGAGGRYNEQFF. The CDR3 region has the DNA TGTGCCAGCGAGGGAGCTGGCGGGCGCTACAATGAGCAGTTCTTC. This chain links TRBV2 with TRBJ2-1; TRBD2 is a possible D gene (5 bases). Germline assignment: CDR1 SNHLY and CDR2 FYNNEI. Trimming removed 8 bases from V and 3 bases from J, with 17 bases in between. The CDR3 consists of 15 residues.

J is TRBJ2-7 and V is TRBV12-3 or TRBV12-4, with 12 bases aligning to TRBD1. V lost 6 bases, J lost 3 bases, and 9 bases stayed unmatched. The CDR3 has 16 residues. DNA for the CDR3: TGTGCCAGCAGCCCGGGACAGGGGGCGGTTAGCTACGAGCAGTACGTC. This encodes CASSPGQGAVSYEQYV.

J is TRBJ2-3 and V is TRBV2, with D hard to call. The V gene lost 4 bases and the J gene lost 0 bases, with 11 bases spanning the gap. The CDR3 is 15 amino acids. Germline V gene data show CDR1 as SNHLY and CDR2 as FYNNEI. CDR3 in DNA: TGTGCCAGCAGTGTAGAAGGGTCTAGCACAGATACGCAGTATTTT. It translates to CASSVEGSSTDTQYF.

This clonotype was recorded a few times. DNA for the CDR3: TGCAGTGCTGTGGGGGGGGCTGGACAGCCCCAGCATTTT. Protein: CSAVGGAGQPQHF. The genes are TRBV20-1 and TRBJ1-5; TRBD1 is a possible D gene (6 bases). This CDR3 is built from 13 residues. CDR1 and CDR2 from the germline V gene are DFQATT and SNEGSKA (reference sequence). Trimming took off 5 bases at V and 7 bases at J, with 15 bases between the two ends.

This clonotype was counted at least ten times. The CDR3 is CSVFDGHGYTF. DNA of the CDR3: TGCAGCGTCTTCGACGGCCATGGCTACACCTTC. The rearrangement joins TRBV29-1 to TRBJ1-2; D is undetermined. Between the trimmed V and J ends, which lost 6 bases and 6 bases, there was a span of 11 bases. The CDR3 spans 11 residues. Germline CDR1 reads SQVTM; CDR2 reads ANQGSEA.

This clonotype was observed a handful of times. This rearrangement joins TRBV28 to TRBJ2-6; TRBD1 matches 12 bases. The germline gives CDR1 MDHEN, CDR2 SYDVKM. V lost 3 bases and J lost 3; bases outside the gene matches: 6. This CDR3 has 18 residues. CDR3 protein: CASSFRGQGARGANVLTF. In DNA, the CDR3 is TGTGCCAGCAGTTTCAGGGGACAGGGGGCGCGTGGGGCCAACGTCCTGACTTTC.

The rearrangement uses TRBV6-5 and TRBJ2-1; 8 bases are a match to TRBD1. The J segment lost 2 bases and the V segment lost 4 bases, leaving 4 bases of the junction unmatched. The CDR3 runs to 15 residues. Germline V gene sequence: CDR1 MNHEY, CDR2 SVGAGI. The CDR3 coding sequence is TGTGCCAGCAGTTCGCACAGGGGGGCCTACAATGAGCAGTTCTTC. Translated, it gives CASSSHRGAYNEQFF.

This clonotype was counted many times. This sequence joins TRBV20-1 and TRBJ2-3, with unresolved D. CDR3 length: 15 amino acids. The ends were cut back, 2 bases at V and 0 bases at J, with 12 bases in the middle. Germline CDR1 and CDR2: DFQATT and SNEGSKA (reference sequence). This CDR3 is CSARPDRISTDTQYF. In DNA, the CDR3 is TGCAGTGCTAGACCTGACCGGATTAGCACAGATACGCAGTATTTT.

This clonotype was detected only a few times. V gene TRBV15 combines with J gene TRBJ1-5; D remains ambiguous. Per germline, CDR1 LNHNV and CDR2 YYDKDF (reference sequence). Trimming stripped 0 bases from V and 1 base from J, with 10 bases between. This CDR3 has 16 residues. In DNA form, the CDR3 reads TGTGCCACCAGCAGAGATGGTATAGGGAGCAATCAGCCCCAGCATTTT. It is translated as CATSRDGIGSNQPQHF.

There are many counts of this clonotype. V gene TRBV12-3 or TRBV12-4 combines with J gene TRBJ2-7; weak D call: TRBD1 (5 bases). V was trimmed by 6 bases and J by 3 bases, leaving 9 bases between them. The CDR3 contains 12 residues. CDR3 DNA: TGTGCCAGCAGCTTGCAGGGCTACGAGCAGTACGTC. Translating it yields CASSLQGYEQYV.

The V call is TRBV29-1, the J call TRBJ2-2; D is unresolved. Per germline, CDR1 SQVTM and CDR2 ANQGSEA. The V end was cut by 4 bases, the J end by 5 bases, with 5 bases between. The CDR3 runs to 11 residues. For the CDR3, the DNA is TGCAGCGTTGTGGGTACCGGGGAGCTGTTTTTT. This codes for CSVVGTGELFF.

In its sample, this clonotype was seen many times. The rearrangement uses TRBV3-1 and TRBJ1-5, with D unresolved. The CDR3 runs to 13 residues. Germline V gene data show CDR1 as LGHDT and CDR2 as YNNKEL (reference sequence). V lost 5 bases and J lost 3, with 8 bases in between. The CDR3 DNA sequence: TGTGCCAGCAGCAATCAGATCAATCAGCCCCAGCATTTT. This gives the protein CASSNQINQPQHF.

J is TRBJ2-3 and V is TRBV12-3 or TRBV12-4; maybe TRBD1 (5 bases). V lost 5 bases and J 6 bases, leaving 15 bases between the germline ends. This CDR3 is 14 amino acids long. CDR3 loop: CASSPHSPGDTQYF. CDR3 sequence (DNA): TGTGCCAGCAGTCCACACTCCCCAGGGGATACGCAGTATTTT.

The table lists this clonotype with many counts. The V call is TRBV12-3 or TRBV12-4, the J call TRBJ2-1; 11 nucleotides agree with TRBD2. The CDR3 is 15 residues long. V was clipped by 4 bases and J by 5 bases; unmatched bases: 4. The CDR3 sequence: CASSYVAGGDNEQFF. CDR3 DNA sequence: TGTGCCAGCAGTTACGTAGCGGGAGGGGACAATGAGCAGTTCTTC.